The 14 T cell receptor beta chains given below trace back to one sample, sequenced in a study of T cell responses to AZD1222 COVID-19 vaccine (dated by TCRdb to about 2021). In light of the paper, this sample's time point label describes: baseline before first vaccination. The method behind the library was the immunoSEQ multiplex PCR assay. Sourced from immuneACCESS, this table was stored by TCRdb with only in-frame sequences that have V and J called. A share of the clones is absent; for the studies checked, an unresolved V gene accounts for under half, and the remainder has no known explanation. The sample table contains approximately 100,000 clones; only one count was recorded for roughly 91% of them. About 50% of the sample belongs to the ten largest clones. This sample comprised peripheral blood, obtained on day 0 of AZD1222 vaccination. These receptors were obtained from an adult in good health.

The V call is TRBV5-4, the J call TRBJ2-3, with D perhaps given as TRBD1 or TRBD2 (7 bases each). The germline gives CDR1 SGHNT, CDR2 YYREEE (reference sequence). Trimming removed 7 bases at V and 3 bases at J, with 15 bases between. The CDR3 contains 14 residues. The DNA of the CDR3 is TGTGCCAGCGTCAGACAGGGAGGGACAGATACGCAGTATTTT. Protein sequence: CASVRQGGTDTQYF.

CDR3 protein: CASSQVAGGDEQFF. The CDR3 nucleotides are TGTGCCAGCAGCCAGGTAGCGGGAGGGGATGAGCAGTTCTTC. The chain links TRBV4-2 to TRBJ2-1, with 11 bases that match TRBD2. Germline CDR1 LGHNA, CDR2 YNFKEQ. V dropped 3 bases and J dropped 8; count of bases not matched to a gene: 3. CDR3 length: 14 amino acids.

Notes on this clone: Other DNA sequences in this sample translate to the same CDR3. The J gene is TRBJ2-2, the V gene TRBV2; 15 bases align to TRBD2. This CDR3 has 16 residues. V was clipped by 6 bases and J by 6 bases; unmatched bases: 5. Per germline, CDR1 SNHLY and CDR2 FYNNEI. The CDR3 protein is CASSAGLAGGAGELFF. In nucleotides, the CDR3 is TGTGCCAGCAGCGCGGGACTAGCGGGAGGAGCCGGGGAGCTGTTTTTT.

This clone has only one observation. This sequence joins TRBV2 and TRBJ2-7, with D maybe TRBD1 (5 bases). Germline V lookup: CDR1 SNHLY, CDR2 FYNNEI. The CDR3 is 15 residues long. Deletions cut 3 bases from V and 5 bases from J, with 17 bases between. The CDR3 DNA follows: TGTGCCAGCAGTGAGAGGCCAGGGAAGTTTGACGAGCAGTACTTC. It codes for CASSERPGKFDEQYF.

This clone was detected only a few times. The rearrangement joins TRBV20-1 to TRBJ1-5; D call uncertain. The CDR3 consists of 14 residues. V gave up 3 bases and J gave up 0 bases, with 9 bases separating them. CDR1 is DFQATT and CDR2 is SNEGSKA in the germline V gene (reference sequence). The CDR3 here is CSASGRYSNQPQHF. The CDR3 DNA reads TGCAGTGCTAGTGGACGGTATAGCAATCAGCCCCAGCATTTT.

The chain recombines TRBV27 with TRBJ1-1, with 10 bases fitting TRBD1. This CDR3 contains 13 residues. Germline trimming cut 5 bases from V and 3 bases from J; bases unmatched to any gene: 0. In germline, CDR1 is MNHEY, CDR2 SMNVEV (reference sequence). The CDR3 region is CASSDRGHTEAFF. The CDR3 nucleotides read TGTGCCAGCAGTGACAGGGGGCACACTGAAGCTTTCTTT.

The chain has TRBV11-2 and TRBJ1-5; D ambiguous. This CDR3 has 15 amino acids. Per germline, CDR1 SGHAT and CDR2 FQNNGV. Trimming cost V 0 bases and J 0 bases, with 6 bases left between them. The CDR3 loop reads CASSLEPYSNQPQHF. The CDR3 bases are TGTGCCAGCAGCTTAGAACCCTATAGCAATCAGCCCCAGCATTTT.

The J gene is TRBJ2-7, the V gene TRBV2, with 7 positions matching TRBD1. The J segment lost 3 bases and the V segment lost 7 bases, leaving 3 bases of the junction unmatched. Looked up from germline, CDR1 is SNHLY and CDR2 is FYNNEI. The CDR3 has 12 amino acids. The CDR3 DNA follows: TGTGCCAGCAAGGACAGGTTCTACGAGCAGTACTTC. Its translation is CASKDRFYEQYF. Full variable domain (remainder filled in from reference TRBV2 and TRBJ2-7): EPEVTQTPSHQVTQMGQEVILRCVPISNHLYFYWYRQILGQKVEFLVSFYNNEISEKSEIFDDQFSVERPDGSNFTLKIRSTKLEDSAMYFCASKDRFYEQYFGPGTRLTVT.

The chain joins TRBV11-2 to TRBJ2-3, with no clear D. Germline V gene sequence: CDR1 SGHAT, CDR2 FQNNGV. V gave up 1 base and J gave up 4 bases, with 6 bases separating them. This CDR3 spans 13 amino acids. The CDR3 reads CASSLGWPDTQYF. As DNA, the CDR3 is TGTGCCAGCAGCTTAGGATGGCCAGATACGCAGTATTTT.

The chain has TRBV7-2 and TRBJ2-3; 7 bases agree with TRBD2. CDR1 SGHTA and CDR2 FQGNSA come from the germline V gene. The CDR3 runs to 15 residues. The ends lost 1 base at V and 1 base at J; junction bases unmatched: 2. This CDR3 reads CASSLVLAGTDTQYF. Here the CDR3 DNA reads TGTGCCAGCAGCTTAGTGCTAGCGGGCACAGATACGCAGTATTTT.

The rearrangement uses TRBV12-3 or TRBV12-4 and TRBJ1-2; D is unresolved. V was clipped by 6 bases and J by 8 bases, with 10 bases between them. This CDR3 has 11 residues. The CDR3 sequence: CASSQRRGYTF. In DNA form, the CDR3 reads TGTGCCAGCAGCCAAAGAAGGGGCTACACCTTC.

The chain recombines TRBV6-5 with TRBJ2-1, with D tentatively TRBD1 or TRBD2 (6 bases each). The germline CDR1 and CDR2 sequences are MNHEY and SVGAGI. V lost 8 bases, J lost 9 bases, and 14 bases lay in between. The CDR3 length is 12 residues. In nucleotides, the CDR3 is TGTGCCAGCTTCTCGGGGGCGGGTGAGCAGTTCTTC. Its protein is CASFSGAGEQFF.

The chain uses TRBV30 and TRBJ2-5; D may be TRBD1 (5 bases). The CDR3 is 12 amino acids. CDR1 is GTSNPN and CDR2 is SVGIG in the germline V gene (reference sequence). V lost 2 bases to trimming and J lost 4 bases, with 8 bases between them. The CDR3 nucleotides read TGTGCCTGGAGTTGGGGCGCAGAGACCCAGTACTTC. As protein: CAWSWGAETQYF. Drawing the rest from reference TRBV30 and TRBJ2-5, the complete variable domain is SQTIHQWPATLVQPVGSPLSLECTVEGTSNPNLYWYRQAAGRGLQLLFYSVGIGQISSEVPQNLSASRPQDRQFILSSKKLLLSDSGFYLCAWSWGAETQYFGPGTRLLVL.

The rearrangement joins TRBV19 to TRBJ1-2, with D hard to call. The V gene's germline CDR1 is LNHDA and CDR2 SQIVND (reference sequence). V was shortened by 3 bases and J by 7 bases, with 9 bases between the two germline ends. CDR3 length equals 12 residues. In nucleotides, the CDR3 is TGTGCCAGTAGTATTGGTGAGGGTGGCTACACCTTC. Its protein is CASSIGEGGYTF. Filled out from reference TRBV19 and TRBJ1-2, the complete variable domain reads DGGITQSPKYLFRKEGQNVTLSCEQNLNHDAMYWYRQDPGQGLRLIYYSQIVNDFQKGDIAEGYSVSREKKESFPLTVTSAQKNPTAFYLCASSIGEGGYTFGSGTRLTVV.